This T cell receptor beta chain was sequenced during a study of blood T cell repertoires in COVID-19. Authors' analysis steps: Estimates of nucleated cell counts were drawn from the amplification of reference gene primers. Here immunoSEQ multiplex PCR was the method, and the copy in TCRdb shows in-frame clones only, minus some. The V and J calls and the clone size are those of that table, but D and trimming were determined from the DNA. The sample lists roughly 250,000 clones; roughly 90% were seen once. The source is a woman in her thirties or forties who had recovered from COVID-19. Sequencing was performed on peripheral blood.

DNA of the CDR3: TGTGCCAGCAGTCCCGGACAGGGCGCCATGGATGAGCAGTTCTTC. As protein: CASSPGQGAMDEQFF. This chain joins TRBV6-4 and TRBJ2-1; TRBD1 matches at 8 bases. This CDR3 has 15 residues. V trimming: 5 bases; J trimming: 8 bases; junction bases outside the gene matches: 11. Germline CDR1 reads MRHNA; CDR2 reads SNTAGT.